This T cell receptor (beta chain) emerged from a study of T cell responses to AZD1222 COVID-19 vaccine. This table comes from immunoSEQ multiplex PCR, and its TCRdb copy is limited to in-frame clones, with some not included. The sample includes tens of thousands of clones, roughly 89% seen only once; the top ten take over 2.5%. In regard to this clone: What it binds is unknown. The germline gene is not matched at one end of the junction; a read error may be the cause.

Study-level results: Among the donors, most were white British and more were female, and clonal diversity was possibly underestimated.

CDR1 and CDR2 (germline): SSHAT, FNYEAQ (reference sequence). The CDR3 contains 13 residues. Specimen: peripheral blood, collected on day 0 of MenACWY control vaccination. The TCR was taken from an adult in good health. The chain employs TRBV7-7 and TRBJ2-7; 7 nucleotides agree with TRBD2. The CDR3 protein is CASSPQGGYEQYF. CDR3 sequence (DNA): TGTGCTAGCAGCCCGCAGGGAGGGTACGAGCAGTACTTC. The full variable domain, its missing parts supplied by reference TRBV7-7 and TRBJ2-7, is GAGVSQSPRYKVTKRGQDVTLRCDPISSHATLYWYQQALGQGPEFLTYFNYEAQPDKSGLPSDRFSAERPEGSISTLTIQRTEQRDSAMYRCASSPQGGYEQYFGPGTRLTVT.